This TCR beta chain stems from a study of T cells in Graves' hyperthyroidism and ophthalmopathy. Study-level points and caveats: Blood also showed most of the thyroid clonotypes that were expanded above 0.001. From stable hyperthyroidism, ophthalmopathy was separated by a 13 V-J model. Progression to ophthalmopathy was predicted a median of 6.5 months early.

The CDR3 is 15 amino acids. The source material, RNA transcripts, was used to amplify TCR beta CDR3 regions. The TCR CDR3 was amplified in a first-round RT-PCR using the HTBI primer set. TCRdb passed the multiplex PCR reads through MiXCR, listing each CDR3 protein once. Of hundreds of thousands of distinct CDR3 sequences listed, roughly 23% are singletons. A Clinical Activity Score of at least 3, a NOSPECS grade of at least 4 and a duration under 3 months were recorded in the ophthalmopathy patients. This clonotype was counted a single time. Its antigen remains unknown. Being one base from a much bigger clone, this may be a read error.

This chain connects TRBV12-3 or TRBV12-4 to TRBJ2-1, with TRBD2 matching over 10 bases. The sequenced sample consisted of blood. This clonotype was obtained from a woman aged 70-85 years with Graves' ophthalmopathy. DNA for the CDR3: TGTGCCAGCAAAACCGGGACTAGCGCCTACAATGAGCATTTCTTC. Its translation is CASKTGTSAYNEHFF.